What follows is one T cell receptor beta chain and its context. The junction differs from germline at one of its ends, possibly a read error. Per germline, CDR1 MDHEN and CDR2 SYDVKM. The CDR3 consists of 12 residues. The entry originates in a study of blood T cell repertoires in COVID-19. Study as a whole: Samples taken during acute and convalescent COVID-19 were collected in the United States, Italy and Spain. T cells, B-cell-depleted T cells, or PBMCs provided the cDNA or gDNA that served as material.

In the authors' methods: Amplification of reference gene primers provided the estimated nucleated cell counts. Sequenced by immunoSEQ multiplex PCR; TCRdb stores in-frame clones only, minus some. V, J and clone size reflect that table, while D and trimming were determined from the DNA. The table has 110,000 to 150,000 clones, around 83% seen once. The chain uses TRBV28 and TRBJ1-6; D is undetermined. The clonotype comes from an elderly woman with acute or convalescent COVID-19. Sequenced sample: peripheral blood. The DNA of the CDR3 is TGTGCCAGCAGTTTAGAGAATTTACCCCTCCACTTT. Residues: CASSLENLPLHF.